This TCR beta chain was retrieved from a study of blood T cell repertoires in COVID-19. The overall study: Spain, Italy and the United States supplied samples that represented acute and convalescent COVID-19.

Authors' methods: Reference gene primer amplification gave nucleated cell count estimates. Clones were read by immunoSEQ multiplex PCR, and TCRdb kept only the in-frame ones, dropping some. V, J and clone size were drawn from that table, and D and trimming were deduced from the DNA. The table lists roughly 100,000 clones, about 85% of them singletons. The length of the CDR3 is 16 residues. The receptor comes from a man in his fifties or sixties with acute or convalescent COVID-19. The V and J genes are TRBV21-1 and TRBJ2-1; TRBD1 was called by the table and not checked on the DNA. TRBV21-1 is a recognized pseudogene. The source material was peripheral blood. CDR3 region: CASSPDRGVSYNEQFF. CDR3 coding DNA: TGTGCCAGCTCCCCAGACAGGGGAGTCTCCTACAATGAGCAGTTCTTC.